Listed below are T cell receptor beta chains from one sample, sequenced in a study of T cell repertoires in cytomegalovirus infection. TCRdb ran MiXCR on the reads and lists one entry per CDR3 protein. The profile shows approximately 500,000 distinct CDR3 sequences, 15% to 20% of them singletons. The source material was CD8+ T cells from PBMCs. The receptor source for this set is a human donor in good health (CMV status not recorded). Some clones in this sample may be carry-over from other donors' samples. The CDR3 runs from the conserved cysteine through the conserved F or W. Fields, in order: clone size, V gene, J gene, D gene, CDR3 protein, CDR3 DNA. The D gene is left open where the match is weak. Size values are once, few and many counts, or a class for expanded clones, and some rows have none.

>few|TRBV5-1|TRBJ2-4|.
CASSFRGVEGKNIQYF
TGCGCCAGCAGCTTTCGAGGGGTCGAAGGGAAAAACATTCAGTACTTC
>few|TRBV5-6|TRBJ1-1|.
CASSLGEWGTEAFF
TGTGCCAGCAGCTTGGGGGAATGGGGCACTGAAGCTTTCTTT
>few|TRBV13|TRBJ2-1|TRBD2
CASSPPIAGVSYNEQFF
TGTGCCAGCAGCCCGCCAATAGCGGGGGTATCCTACAATGAGCAGTTCTTC
>many|TRBV28|TRBJ2-7|.
CASTKSGPSSYEQYF
TGTGCCAGCACCAAAAGCGGACCCAGCTCCTACGAGCAGTACTTC
>few|TRBV13|TRBJ1-1|.
CASSLRAGDTEAFF
TGTGCCAGCAGCCTCAGGGCAGGGGACACTGAAGCTTTCTTT
>.|TRBV6-1|TRBJ2-7|.
CASSPGRFHRGGGASYEQYF
TGTGCCAGCAGTCCGGGGCGATTTCACAGGGGTGGGGGGGCCTCCTACGAGCAGTACTTC
>many|TRBV7-9|TRBJ1-2|TRBD1
CASSSPSGQGRNYGYTF
TGTGCCAGCAGCTCGCCTAGTGGACAGGGAAGAAACTATGGCTACACCTTC
>many|TRBV4-1|TRBJ2-1|TRBD2
CASSLKGGRLAGGHNEQFF
TGCGCCAGCAGCCTCAAAGGAGGCCGACTAGCGGGGGGGCACAATGAGCAGTTCTTC
>many|TRBV11-2|TRBJ2-5|.
CASSLVFGAQETQYF
TGTGCCAGCAGCTTAGTATTCGGGGCCCAAGAGACCCAGTACTTC
>.|TRBV29-1|TRBJ2-3|TRBD2
CSVGPVAGGPDTQYF
TGCAGCGTTGGCCCAGTAGCGGGGGGGCCAGATACGCAGTATTTT
>few|TRBV27|TRBJ2-2|TRBD2
CASSFRTSGNTGELFF
TGTGCCAGCAGTTTCCGGACTAGCGGGAACACCGGGGAGCTGTTTTTT
>few|TRBV29-1|TRBJ1-2|TRBD1
CSVEPTGGNYGYTF
TGCAGCGTTGAACCTACAGGGGGCAACTATGGCTACACCTTC
>.|TRBV4-1|TRBJ2-7|.
CASSHHSGTGEQYF
TGCGCCAGCAGCCATCATTCAGGTACGGGCGAGCAGTACTTC
>few|TRBV14|TRBJ1-1|.
CASSPGVWQALNTEAFF
TGTGCCAGCAGCCCTGGGGTGTGGCAGGCGCTCAACACTGAAGCTTTCTTT
>few|TRBV2|TRBJ2-5|TRBD1
CASSEWDRGQETQYF
TGTGCCAGCAGTGAATGGGACAGGGGTCAAGAGACCCAGTACTTC
>many|TRBV6-6|TRBJ2-7|.
CASSYSQGTEQYF
TGTGCCAGCAGTTACTCCCAGGGTACCGAGCAGTACTTC
>few|TRBV12-5|TRBJ2-1|.
CASADSTPDSWVGFNEQFF
TGTGCTAGTGCCGATAGTACACCGGACAGTTGGGTGGGGTTCAATGAGCAGTTCTTC
>few|TRBV9|TRBJ2-6|.
CASSVGSGANVLTF
TGTGCCAGCAGCGTAGGGAGTGGGGCCAACGTCCTGACTTTC
>few|TRBV19|TRBJ1-2|.
CASSIDGRANYGYTF
TGTGCCAGTAGTATAGATGGAAGAGCTAACTATGGCTACACCTTC
>many|TRBV5-1|TRBJ1-2|.
CASSSKRTGQHYGYTF
TGCGCCAGCAGCTCGAAGAGAACAGGGCAGCACTATGGCTACACCTTC
>.|TRBV11-2|TRBJ2-5|.
CASSLVTGSETQYF
TGTGCCAGCAGCTTAGTCACAGGGTCAGAGACCCAGTACTTC
>many|TRBV28|TRBJ1-1|TRBD1
CASSLFRGGVRTEAFF
TGTGCCAGCAGTTTATTCCGAGGGGGCGTTAGAACTGAAGCTTTCTTT
>.|TRBV18|TRBJ2-5|TRBD2
CASSPPGLAAPYQETQYF
TGTGCCAGCTCACCACCGGGACTAGCGGCCCCGTACCAAGAGACCCAGTACTTC
>many|TRBV7-3|TRBJ2-3|.
CASSWGEDDTQYF
TGTGCCAGCAGCTGGGGGGAGGACGATACGCAGTATTTT
>.|TRBV5-4|TRBJ2-7|TRBD2
CASSLVSGRAYEQYF
TGTGCCAGCAGCTTGGTCAGCGGGAGGGCCTACGAGCAGTACTTC
>many|TRBV27|TRBJ2-7|TRBD2
CASSATSGGAHEQYF
TGTGCCAGCAGTGCGACTAGCGGGGGGGCTCACGAGCAGTACTTC
>many|TRBV6-5|TRBJ1-6|.
CASSPNGLQGSPLHF
TGTGCCAGCAGTCCAAACGGTCTACAAGGTTCACCCCTCCACTTT
>many|TRBV7-8|TRBJ2-5|TRBD2
CASSLVRPGSGGRGETQYF
TGTGCCAGCAGCTTAGTACGACCAGGCAGCGGGGGGCGGGGAGAGACCCAGTACTTC
>.|TRBV5-8|TRBJ1-1|TRBD1
CASSLDRGFWNTEAFF
TGTGCCAGCAGCTTGGACAGGGGATTCTGGAACACTGAAGCTTTCTTT
>many|TRBV28|TRBJ2-1|TRBD1
CASSFSGTVVPKVSYNEQFF
TGTGCCAGCAGTTTCTCCGGGACAGTGGTCCCCAAGGTATCCTACAATGAGCAGTTCTTC
>few|TRBV6-6|TRBJ1-1|.
CASSRGDWTAFF
TGTGCCAGCAGTCGGGGGGATTGGACGGCTTTCTTT
>.|TRBV6-1|TRBJ1-6|TRBD1
CASRGRTGRDNSPLHF
TGTGCCAGCAGGGGCCGGACAGGGCGGGATAATTCACCCCTCCACTTT
>.|TRBV4-1|TRBJ1-4|.
CASSPLRVKVNEKLFF
TGCGCCAGCAGCCCCCTCCGGGTTAAAGTCAACGAAAAACTGTTTTTT
>many|TRBV28|TRBJ2-1|TRBD2
CASSLPGLAHNNEQFF
TGTGCCAGCAGTTTGCCCGGACTAGCGCACAACAATGAGCAGTTCTTC
>many|TRBV5-6|TRBJ1-5|TRBD1
CASSLADGTAVGQPQHF
TGTGCCAGCAGCTTGGCCGACGGGACAGCCGTCGGCCAGCCCCAGCATTTT
>few|TRBV29-1|TRBJ1-2|.
CSVGASGYGYTF
TGCAGCGTAGGGGCGAGCGGTTATGGCTACACCTTC
>.|TRBV28|TRBJ2-7|TRBD1
CASSLSSGGNEQYF
TGTGCCAGCAGTTTATCTTCAGGGGGAAACGAGCAGTACTTC
>.|TRBV28|TRBJ2-7|.
CASSLWGKGDEQYF
TGTGCCAGCAGTTTATGGGGGAAGGGCGACGAGCAGTACTTC
>many|TRBV7-9|TRBJ2-5|.
CASSPKVIEYGAAWETQYF
TGTGCCAGCAGCCCAAAGGTCATCGAGTATGGGGCGGCATGGGAGACCCAGTACTTC
>few|TRBV9|TRBJ2-7|TRBD1
CASSVGAGQGAAYEQYF
TGTGCCAGCAGCGTAGGGGCGGGACAGGGGGCGGCCTACGAGCAGTACTTC
>few|TRBV9|TRBJ1-4|.
CASSVGPGQDEKLFF
TGTGCCAGCAGCGTAGGGCCAGGGCAGGATGAAAAACTGTTTTTT
>.|TRBV4-1|TRBJ1-2|.
CASSQDRAGDGYTF
TGCGCCAGCAGCCAAGATCGAGCAGGGGATGGCTACACCTTC
>.|TRBV12-3/TRBV12-4|TRBJ1-5|.
CASRADGIYQPQHF
TGTGCCAGCAGGGCGGACGGGATTTATCAGCCCCAGCATTTT
>.|TRBV9|TRBJ2-4|TRBD2
CASSPREASGKNIQYF
TGTGCCAGCAGCCCCCGGGAGGCGTCAGGCAAAAACATTCAGTACTTC
>.|TRBV7-2|TRBJ2-1|.
CASSLGGHPLYNDQFF
TGTGCAAGCAGCTTAGGAGGTCACCCTCTCTACAATGATCAGTTCTTC
>many|TRBV6-2/TRBV6-3|TRBJ1-1|.
CASSPARYSEAFF
TGTGCCAGCAGCCCGGCGAGGTATTCTGAAGCTTTCTTT